Listed here are 17 T cell receptor beta chains from one sample, sequenced in a study of T cell responses to AZD1222 COVID-19 vaccine. Assay used: immunoSEQ multiplex PCR; TCRdb lists only in-frame clones, some missing. The sample records fewer than 200,000 clones, 70% to 90% being singletons. The source material was peripheral blood, sampled 28 days after the second dose of the MenACWY control vaccine. The receptor source for this set is an adult who received the MenACWY meningococcal vaccine as a control.

The rearrangement links TRBV5-4 to TRBJ2-2; maybe TRBD2 (5 bases). Germline CDR1 reads SGHNT; CDR2 reads YYREEE (reference sequence). V was cut by 0 bases and J by 3 bases, with 9 bases left in between. This CDR3 spans 15 amino acids. CDR3 amino acids: CASSLGQDYTGELFF. The CDR3 DNA sequence: TGTGCCAGCAGCTTGGGGCAGGACTACACCGGGGAGCTGTTTTTT.

V and J are TRBV24-1 and TRBJ2-3; maybe TRBD1 (6 bases). Trimming took 6 bases from V and 2 from J, leaving 11 bases between them. CDR3 length equals 14 residues. Germline V CDR1 and CDR2: KGHDR, SFDVKD. The CDR3 nucleotides are TGTGCCACCAGTCAGGGGACGTACACAGATACGCAGTATTTT. It translates to CATSQGTYTDTQYF.

CDR3 coding DNA: TGTGCCAGCAATAAGCCGGGCCTTTACGAGCAGTACTTC. It codes for CASNKPGLYEQYF. This chain links TRBV28 with TRBJ2-7, with no clear D. Looked up from germline, CDR1 is MDHEN and CDR2 is SYDVKM. The CDR3 length is 13 residues. The V end lost 7 bases, the J end lost 4 bases, and 14 bases lay between the germline ends.

The rearrangement joins TRBV18 to TRBJ1-4, with D perhaps matching TRBD1 (5 bases). This CDR3 comprises 15 residues. Germline values: CDR1 KGHSH, CDR2 LQKENI. V shed 3 bases and J shed 3 bases, with 11 bases lying between them. The CDR3 loop is CASSPSTAPNEKLFF. CDR3 bases: TGTGCCAGCTCACCCTCGACAGCTCCTAATGAAAAACTGTTTTTT.

The chain links TRBV7-9 to TRBJ2-7, with TRBD1 matching over 8 bases. V lost 5 bases and J lost 2; bases outside the gene matches: 14. There are 17 residues in the CDR3. Germline-derived CDR1 and CDR2 are SEHNR and FQNEAQ (reference sequence). This CDR3 reads CASSPPDRARRTYEQYF. The CDR3 DNA is TGTGCCAGCAGCCCGCCGGACAGGGCTAGGAGGACCTACGAGCAGTACTTC.

The chain has TRBV5-1 and TRBJ2-7; TRBD1 matches at 7 bases. The germline gives CDR1 SGHRS, CDR2 YFSETQ. CDR3 length: 15 residues. With V trimmed by 3 bases and J by 3 bases, 9 bases remained unmatched. CDR3 in amino acids: CASSSITGVDYEQYF. CDR3 bases: TGCGCCAGCAGCTCCATAACAGGGGTGGACTACGAGCAGTACTTC.

The V call is TRBV5-6, the J call TRBJ1-5; no clear D gene. The length of the CDR3 is 16 residues. The V and J ends lost 4 bases and 0 bases respectively, with 14 bases between them. In germline, CDR1 is SGHDT, CDR2 YYEEEE. The CDR3 region has the DNA TGTGCCAGCAGCCGCCGGGGTTACTTTAGCAATCAGCCCCAGCATTTT. This codes for CASSRRGYFSNQPQHF. The entire variable domain, with the rest obtained from reference TRBV5-6 and TRBJ1-5, is as follows: DAGVTQSPTHLIKTRGQQVTLRCSPKSGHDTVSWYQQALGQGPQFIFQYYEEEERQRGNFPDRFSGHQFPNYSSELNVNALLLGDSALYLCASSRRGYFSNQPQHFGDGTRLSIL.

The J gene is TRBJ2-1, the V gene TRBV28; TRBD2 matches at 9 bases. The CDR3 consists of 16 residues. V was pared by 6 bases and J by 6 bases, with 12 bases of the junction left unmatched. From germline, CDR1 is MDHEN and CDR2 SYDVKM. CDR3 bases: TGTGCCAGCAGCCGAGCGGGCGGGAGGGCCTTCAATGAGCAGTTCTTC. Its translation is CASSRAGGRAFNEQFF.

V gene TRBV7-3 combines with J gene TRBJ2-1; 8 bases match TRBD1. The ends lost 6 bases at V and 2 bases at J; junction bases unmatched: 6. The CDR3 consists of 15 residues. Per the germline V gene, CDR1 is SGHTA and CDR2 is FQGTGA. CDR3 DNA sequence: TGTGCCAGCAGACCCACAGGGGGGCCCTACAATGAGCAGTTCTTC. It is translated as CASRPTGGPYNEQFF.

This clone appeared a few times. The V call is TRBV19, the J call TRBJ1-5, with no clear D. The length of the CDR3 is 14 residues. CDR1 and CDR2 (germline): LNHDA, SQIVND (reference sequence). V was pared by 3 bases and J by 7 bases, with 13 bases between. The CDR3 coding sequence is TGTGCCAGTAGTATGACGGGAGGATGGCAGCCCCAGCATTTT. This codes for CASSMTGGWQPQHF.

The chain links TRBV28 to TRBJ2-1; 8 bases agree with TRBD2. The CDR3 spans 14 residues. V dropped 3 bases and J dropped 8; count of bases not matched to a gene: 6. Germline CDR1 reads MDHEN; CDR2 reads SYDVKM. The CDR3 bases are TGTGCCAGCAGTTTTGGCGGGAGGAGCGATGAGCAGTTCTTC. It encodes CASSFGGRSDEQFF.

This clone was seen just once. The chain couples TRBV28 to TRBJ1-1, with D perhaps TRBD1 (6 bases). V was pared by 6 bases and J by 3 bases, with 17 bases between. The CDR3 covers 15 residues. CDR1 is MDHEN, CDR2 SYDVKM, per germline. CDR3 sequence: CASSRTGFVDTEAFF. CDR3 DNA sequence: TGTGCCAGCAGCAGAACAGGGTTTGTGGACACTGAAGCTTTCTTT.

The chain uses TRBV5-8 and TRBJ2-5, with 9 bases lining up with TRBD2. This CDR3 is 15 amino acids long. The trim removed 3 bases at V and 1 base at J, leaving 4 bases unmatched. Germline V gene lookup returns CDR1 SGHTS and CDR2 YDEGEE. The CDR3 here is CASSSSGAVQETQYF. The CDR3 DNA reads as TGTGCCAGCAGCTCTAGCGGGGCCGTCCAAGAGACCCAGTACTTC. Supplemented by reference TRBV5-8 and TRBJ2-5, the full variable domain reads EAGVTQSPTHLIKTRGQQATLRCSPISGHTSVYWYQQALGLGLQFLLWYDEGEERNRGNFPPRFSGRQFPNYSSELNVNALELEDSALYLCASSSSGAVQETQYFGPGTRLLVL.

V and J are TRBV10-1 and TRBJ1-3; D is uncertain. This CDR3 is 14 amino acids long. Trimming pared 1 base from V and 0 bases from J, leaving 4 bases between. The germline gives CDR1 WNHNN, CDR2 SYGVQD (reference sequence). In DNA, the CDR3 is TGCGCCAGCAGTGAGTGGTCCTCTGGAAACACCATATATTTT. Amino acid sequence: CASSEWSSGNTIYF.

The chain employs TRBV7-3 and TRBJ1-1, with a weak D call TRBD1 (5 bases). CDR3 length: 15 amino acids. In germline, CDR1 is SGHTA, CDR2 FQGTGA. V was pared by 1 base and J by 1 base, with 10 bases between. This CDR3 reads CASSLMGRGNTEAFF. CDR3 in DNA: TGTGCCAGCAGCTTAATGGGTAGGGGGAACACTGAAGCTTTCTTT.

The chain carries TRBV7-9 and TRBJ1-1; D is unclear. The germline gives CDR1 SEHNR, CDR2 FQNEAQ (reference sequence). V was trimmed by 1 base and J by 4 bases, leaving 13 bases between them. The CDR3 extends over 15 amino acids. The CDR3 is CASSLGGVGITEAFF. CDR3 sequence (DNA): TGTGCCAGCAGCTTAGGGGGTGTTGGAATCACTGAAGCTTTCTTT.

The chain uses TRBV19 and TRBJ1-2; the match to TRBD1 covers 10 bases. CDR1 and CDR2 from the germline V gene are LNHDA and SQIVND (reference sequence). The junction had 16 bases not matched to a gene; V was cut back by 10 bases and J by 5 bases. The CDR3 extends over 16 amino acids. This CDR3 reads CATIRDRGLAGYGYTF. The CDR3 DNA sequence: TGTGCCACCATCCGGGACAGGGGACTTGCGGGGTATGGCTACACCTTC.